Presented here are 29 T cell receptor beta chains from one specimen sequenced in a study of neurological immune-mediated disorders. TCRdb re-derived calls from the 5' RACE reads in MiXCR, one entry per CDR3 protein. In the table there are 55,000 to 60,000 distinct CDR3 sequences, roughly 3.2% of which are singletons. What was sequenced was PBMCs. The receptors here all came from a woman aged 30 to 39 with multiple sclerosis.

This clonotype was recorded at least ten times. The V and J genes are TRBV9 and TRBJ2-2; D unresolved. V was pared by 0 bases and J by 2 bases, with 2 bases between. The V gene's germline CDR1 is SGDLS and CDR2 YYNGEE. The CDR3 sequence is 13 residues long. CDR3 DNA: TGTGCCAGCAGCGTAGATAACACCGGGGAGCTGTTTTTT. It is translated as CASSVDNTGELFF.

This rearrangement joins TRBV28 to TRBJ2-5; 10 positions agree with TRBD1. The germline gives CDR1 MDHEN, CDR2 SYDVKM. The CDR3 runs to 15 residues. J was trimmed by 1 base and V by 3 bases; bases with no gene match: 2. The CDR3 reads CASSFWTGGQETQYF. CDR3 coding DNA: TGTGCCAGCAGTTTCTGGACAGGGGGCCAAGAGACCCAGTACTTC.

At least ten counts were recorded for this clonotype. At one of its ends the junction is not consistent with the germline gene, which may arise from a read error. V gene TRBV7-9 combines with J gene TRBJ1-6; no firm D call. This CDR3 comprises 15 residues. Germline V lookup: CDR1 SEHNR, CDR2 FQNEAQ (reference sequence). CDR3 in amino acids: CASSLDGLDTPPLNF. Written as DNA, the CDR3 is TGTGCCAGCAGCTTAGACGGTTTGGATACGCCACCCCTCAACTTT.

This clonotype has a count of ten or more. The rearrangement uses TRBV3-1 and TRBJ2-3; D possibly corresponds to TRBD1 (5 bases). The CDR3 totals 15 residues. The germline V and J ends were trimmed by 2 bases and 3 bases, with 12 bases remaining between them. CDR1 and CDR2 from the germline V gene are LGHDT and YNNKEL (reference sequence). CDR3 sequence: CASSQYTGPTDTQYF. The CDR3 DNA reads as TGTGCCAGCAGCCAATACACAGGTCCTACAGATACGCAGTATTTT.

This clonotype was seen many times. V is TRBV18 and J is TRBJ1-5, with D tentatively TRBD1 (5 bases). Trimming cost V 5 bases and J 7 bases, with 15 bases left between them. Germline CDR1 KGHSH, CDR2 LQKENI. The CDR3 has 14 residues. The CDR3 nucleotides are TGTGCCAGCTCATCTATGTTAGGGACCCAGCCCCAGCATTTT. This gives the protein CASSSMLGTQPQHF.

There are many counts of this clonotype. This chain links TRBV3-1 with TRBJ2-7, with D perhaps TRBD1 or TRBD2 (5 bases each). CDR3 size: 14 residues. Germline V gene sequence: CDR1 LGHDT, CDR2 YNNKEL (reference sequence). V gave up 4 bases and J gave up 2 bases, with 12 bases separating them. The CDR3, as DNA: TGTGCCAGCAGCCTATGGGGGTCGCCCTACGAGCAGTACTTC. This sequence encodes CASSLWGSPYEQYF.

This clonotype turned up a few times. The chain is built from TRBV15 and TRBJ2-3; D gene ambiguous. The CDR3 is 12 residues long. Germline V lookup: CDR1 LNHNV, CDR2 YYDKDF (reference sequence). V lost 4 bases and J 3 bases, leaving 5 bases between the germline ends. CDR3 protein: CATSTTTDTQYF. CDR3 nucleotide sequence: TGTGCCACCAGCACAACAACAGATACGCAGTATTTT. Complete variable domain (other parts from reference TRBV15 and TRBJ2-3): DAMVIQNPRYQVTQFGKPVTLSCSQTLNHNVMYWYQQKSSQAPKLLFHYYDKDFNNEADTPDNFQSRRPNTSFCFLDIRSPGLGDTAMYLCATSTTTDTQYFGPGTRLTVL.

This clonotype has a count of ten or more. The V gene is TRBV27, the J gene TRBJ2-3, with unresolved D. V was clipped by 1 base and J by 7 bases, with 18 bases between them. CDR3 length equals 16 residues. CDR1 MNHEY and CDR2 SMNVEV come from the germline V gene (reference sequence). The CDR3 DNA is TGTGCCAGCAGTTTATGGATAGGAAGGGAAAGCCATACGCAGTATTTT. Residues: CASSLWIGRESHTQYF.

This clonotype was seen ten or more times. This chain links TRBV6-5 with TRBJ1-5; the D is unclear. The length of the CDR3 is 15 residues. Germline CDR1 is MNHEY and CDR2 is SVGAGI. Trimming pared 6 bases from V and 6 bases from J, leaving 18 bases between. The CDR3 DNA is TGTGCCAGCAGGAGCCGGGCTACGCCAATTCAGCCCCAGCATTTT. Amino acids: CASRSRATPIQPQHF.

This clonotype was counted ten times or more. The J gene is TRBJ1-1, the V gene TRBV7-6, with 8 bases that match TRBD1. The germline gives CDR1 SGHVS, CDR2 FNYEAQ. This CDR3 has 15 residues. V lost 4 bases to trimming and J lost 6 bases; unmatched junction nucleotides: 10. The CDR3 sequence is CASSSLDREDAEAFF. The DNA of the CDR3 is TGTGCCAGCAGCTCGTTGGACAGGGAAGATGCTGAAGCTTTCTTT.

A word on this clonotype: At one end the junction does not follow the germline gene, possibly because of a read error. The chain employs TRBV12-3 or TRBV12-4 and TRBJ1-5; D is uncertain. The CDR3 length is 15 residues. CDR3 sequence: CASSLKGFSNKPQHF. The CDR3 DNA sequence: TGTGCCAGCAGTTTAAAAGGGTTTAGCAATAAGCCCCAGCATTTT.

The table lists this clonotype with many counts. This rearrangement joins TRBV20-1 to TRBJ1-1; TRBD1 might be the D (6 bases). This CDR3 contains 13 residues. V was cut by 4 bases and J by 1 base, with 10 bases left in between. CDR1 DFQATT and CDR2 SNEGSKA come from the germline V gene (reference sequence). CDR3 in amino acids: CSATGDRNTEAFF. CDR3 coding DNA: TGCAGTGCTACAGGGGATAGGAACACTGAAGCTTTCTTT.

Many counts were recorded for this clonotype. J is TRBJ1-2 and V is TRBV29-1; 7 positions match TRBD1. Looked up from germline, CDR1 is SQVTM and CDR2 is ANQGSEA. This CDR3 comprises 15 residues. Losses at the gene ends were 8 bases for V and 7 bases for J; bases not matched to a gene: 19. This CDR3 is CSCPREGARGAGYTF. CDR3 coding DNA: TGCAGCTGCCCACGAGAGGGGGCGCGAGGAGCTGGCTACACCTTC.

At least ten counts were recorded for this clonotype. The chain has TRBV15 and TRBJ2-3; 11 nucleotides line up with TRBD2. CDR1 and CDR2 (germline): LNHNV, YYDKDF (reference sequence). There are 15 residues in the CDR3. J gave up 4 bases and V 4 bases, and 4 bases lay outside the gene matches. Written as DNA, the CDR3 is TGTGCCACCAGCACGATAGCGGGAGGGGCAGATACGCAGTATTTT. Residues: CATSTIAGGADTQYF.

This clonotype was picked up many times. The chain combines TRBV7-6 with TRBJ1-6; D gene uncertain. Germline V CDR1 and CDR2: SGHVS, FNYEAQ. The CDR3 length is 12 residues. Deletions cut 4 bases from V and 6 bases from J, with 4 bases between. In nucleotides, the CDR3 is TGTGCCAGCAGCTCCCTTAATTCACCCCTCCACTTT. This translates into CASSSLNSPLHF.

This clonotype was found many times. The rearrangement uses TRBV12-3 or TRBV12-4 and TRBJ2-5, with a possible D match to TRBD1 (6 bases). The germline V and J ends were trimmed by 2 bases and 7 bases, with 11 bases remaining between them. The CDR3 runs 13 residues. CDR3 nucleotide sequence: TGTGCCAGCAGTTTAACAGGGTCATGGACCCAGTACTTC. Amino acids: CASSLTGSWTQYF.

This clonotype was picked up many times. This rearrangement joins TRBV20-1 to TRBJ2-1; 11 nucleotides align to TRBD1. Germline V gene sequence: CDR1 DFQATT, CDR2 SNEGSKA (reference sequence). V lost 5 bases, J lost 8 bases, and 5 bases stayed unmatched. CDR3 length: 13 residues. The CDR3 reads CSAWDRGIHEQFF. In DNA form, the CDR3 reads TGCAGTGCTTGGGACAGGGGGATCCATGAGCAGTTCTTC.

This clonotype was counted only a few times. A single base separates this from a much larger clone, so it may be a read error. The chain couples TRBV5-1 to TRBJ2-3; D not resolved. The CDR3 length is 11 residues. V was pared by 5 bases and J by 5 bases, with 6 bases between. CDR1 and CDR2 (germline): SGHRS, YFSETQ. CDR3 region: CASRFKDTQYF. Here the CDR3 DNA reads TGCGCCAGCAGATTTAAAGATACGCAGTATTTT.

The table lists this clonotype with a few counts. This chain connects TRBV7-9 to TRBJ2-1, with D perhaps matching TRBD1 (5 bases). The V end was cut by 5 bases, the J end by 4 bases, with 15 bases between. Per germline, CDR1 SEHNR and CDR2 FQNEAQ (reference sequence). CDR3 length equals 15 residues. The CDR3 coding sequence is TGTGCCAGCAGCGAGACAGCAGCAATTTACAATGAGCAGTTCTTC. Protein: CASSETAAIYNEQFF.

At least ten counts were recorded for this clonotype. This chain connects TRBV12-3 or TRBV12-4 to TRBJ2-2; D gene unclear. CDR3 size: 13 residues. The V and J ends lost 5 bases and 6 bases respectively, with 10 bases between them. CDR3: CASSILAAGELFF. CDR3 nucleotides: TGTGCCAGCAGTATCCTGGCGGCCGGGGAGCTGTTTTTT.

This clonotype has only a few counts. This may stem from a read error, because a much larger clone lies one nucleotide away. V gene TRBV20-1 combines with J gene TRBJ1-5, with D possibly TRBD1 on 5 matching bases. The CDR3 consists of 14 residues. The V gene's germline CDR1 is DFQATT and CDR2 SNEGSKA (reference sequence). V lost 1 base and J 7 bases, leaving 14 bases between the germline ends. The CDR3 loop reads CSARVYRTEQPQHF. Written as DNA, the CDR3 is TGCAGTGCTAGAGTGTACAGGACCGAGCAGCCCCAGCATTTT.

Many counts were recorded for this clonotype. This rearrangement joins TRBV6-5 to TRBJ2-7; possibly TRBD2 for D (6 bases). The germline CDR1 and CDR2 sequences are MNHEY and SVGAGI. This CDR3 has 13 amino acids. The V end was cut by 10 bases, the J end by 3 bases, with 16 bases between. CDR3 amino acids: CATREDYYYEQYF. As DNA, the CDR3 is TGTGCCACTAGGGAGGACTATTACTACGAGCAGTACTTC.

This clonotype was seen a few times. Since a much larger clone is just one base distant, this may be a read error. The chain recombines TRBV20-1 with TRBJ2-7; D unresolved. V was cut by 5 bases and J by 0 bases, with 17 bases left in between. CDR1 is DFQATT and CDR2 is SNEGSKA in the germline V gene (reference sequence). The CDR3 covers 15 residues. The CDR3 bases are TGCAGTGCTTCACCCACTGGACGAACCTCCTACGAGCAGTACTTC. Protein sequence: CSASPTGRTSYEQYF.

This clonotype was recorded many times. This chain links TRBV3-1 with TRBJ2-3; TRBD1 matches 7 bases. The junction had 6 bases not matched to a gene; V was cut back by 4 bases and J by 2 bases. The germline gives CDR1 LGHDT, CDR2 YNNKEL (reference sequence). This CDR3 has 15 residues. As DNA, the CDR3 is TGTGCCAGCAGCCCCTGGGACAGCTTCACAGATACGCAGTATTTT. Translating gives CASSPWDSFTDTQYF.

This clonotype was found many times. The CDR3 DNA is TGCGCCAGCAGCTCTCGTCCGGCAGCCCAAGAGACCCAGTACTTC. This gives the protein CASSSRPAAQETQYF. V and J are TRBV5-1 and TRBJ2-5; D not resolved. V shed 3 bases and J shed 1 base, with 13 bases lying between them. Germline CDR1 is SGHRS and CDR2 is YFSETQ. The CDR3 loop spans 15 amino acids. Looking up the rest from reference TRBV5-1 and TRBJ2-5 gives the full variable domain: KAGVTQTPRYLIKTRGQQVTLSCSPISGHRSVSWYQQTPGQGLQFLFEYFSETQRNKGNFPGRFSGRQFSNSRSEMNVSTLELGDSALYLCASSSRPAAQETQYFGPGTRLLVL.

This clonotype occurred many times. V usage is TRBV20-1 and J usage is TRBJ2-7, with D maybe TRBD2 (6 bases). Trimming stripped 2 bases from V and 5 bases from J, with 10 bases between. The CDR3 extends over 12 amino acids. The germline V gene encodes CDR1 DFQATT and CDR2 SNEGSKA (reference sequence). CDR3 DNA: TGCAGTGCTAGAAGGGGAGGTGACGAGCAGTACTTC. Encoded protein: CSARRGGDEQYF.

This clonotype was recorded at least ten times. V and J are TRBV10-3 and TRBJ2-1; 8 bases agree with TRBD2. CDR3 size: 13 residues. Trimming removed 6 bases from V and 7 bases from J; junction bases left unmatched: 5. From germline, CDR1 is ENHRY and CDR2 SYGVKD. The CDR3 DNA reads TGTGCCATCAGCGGGGGGGGGCGAAATGAGCAGTTCTTC. Translating it yields CAISGGGRNEQFF.

This clonotype was recorded many times. The genes are TRBV6-5 and TRBJ1-1, with TRBD1 matching over 8 bases. Germline V CDR1 and CDR2: MNHEY, SVGAGI. J gave up 5 bases and V 6 bases, and 2 bases lay outside the gene matches. The CDR3 runs 12 residues. CDR3 sequence: CASRTGETEAFF. The DNA of the CDR3 is TGTGCCAGCAGGACAGGGGAGACTGAAGCTTTCTTT.

This clonotype has a count of ten or more. The chain has TRBV4-3 and TRBJ2-3; 9 bases line up with TRBD2. The ends lost 0 bases at V and 2 bases at J; junction bases unmatched: 9. This CDR3 is 18 amino acids long. The germline V gene has CDR1 LGHNA and CDR2 YSLEER. The chain's CDR3 is CASSQDVTSGPHTDTQYF. The DNA of the CDR3 is TGCGCCAGCAGCCAAGATGTAACTAGCGGGCCCCACACAGATACGCAGTATTTT.